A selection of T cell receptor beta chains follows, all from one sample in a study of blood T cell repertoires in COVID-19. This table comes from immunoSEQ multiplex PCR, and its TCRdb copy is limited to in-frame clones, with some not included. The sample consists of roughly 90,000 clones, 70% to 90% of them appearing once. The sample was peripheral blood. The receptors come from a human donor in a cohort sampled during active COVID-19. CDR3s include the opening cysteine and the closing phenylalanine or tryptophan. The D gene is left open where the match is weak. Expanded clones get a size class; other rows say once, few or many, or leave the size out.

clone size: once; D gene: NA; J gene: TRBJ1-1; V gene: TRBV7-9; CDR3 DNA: TGTGCCATCCCCAAGCGGGGGACGGACACTGAAGCTTTCTTT; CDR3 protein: CAIPKRGTDTEAFF
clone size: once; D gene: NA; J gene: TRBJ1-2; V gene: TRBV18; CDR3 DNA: TGTGCCAGCTCACCATCGGCAGGGCGAAACTATGGCTACACCTTC; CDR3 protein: CASSPSAGRNYGYTF
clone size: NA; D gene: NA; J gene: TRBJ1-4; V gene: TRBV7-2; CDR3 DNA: TGTGCCAGCAGCGCGGGGGCAGGGTTTGGTGAAAAACTGTTTTTT; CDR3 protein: CASSAGAGFGEKLFF
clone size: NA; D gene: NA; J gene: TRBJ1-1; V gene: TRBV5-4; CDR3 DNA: TGTGCCAGCAGCTTGATCGACCCGGGGACTGAAGCTTTCTTT; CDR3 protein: CASSLIDPGTEAFF
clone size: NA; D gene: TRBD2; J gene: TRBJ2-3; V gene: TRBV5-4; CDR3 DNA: TGTGCCAGCAGCCTAGGACTAGCGGCCACAGATACGCAGTATTTT; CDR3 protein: CASSLGLAATDTQYF
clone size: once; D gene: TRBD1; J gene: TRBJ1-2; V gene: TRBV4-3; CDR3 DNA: TGCGCCAGCAGCCAAGATTTCGGGACAGGTTATGGCTACACCTTC; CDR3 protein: CASSQDFGTGYGYTF
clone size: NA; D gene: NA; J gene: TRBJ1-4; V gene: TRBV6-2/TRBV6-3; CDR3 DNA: TGTGCCAGCAGTAGAGGCTCCTCTGGTGAAAAACTGTTTTTT; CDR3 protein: CASSRGSSGEKLFF
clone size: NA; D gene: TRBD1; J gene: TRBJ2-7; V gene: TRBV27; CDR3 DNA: TGTGCCAGCAGTTTGGGTCAGGGGGCCTACGAGCAGTACTTC; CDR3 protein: CASSLGQGAYEQYF
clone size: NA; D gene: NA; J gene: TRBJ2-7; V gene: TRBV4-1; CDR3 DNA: TGCGCCAGCAGCTCGCAGGGCTCTTCCTACGAGCAGTACTTC; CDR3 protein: CASSSQGSSYEQYF
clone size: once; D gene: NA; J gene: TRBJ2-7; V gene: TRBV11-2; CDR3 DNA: TGTGCCAGCAGCTTAGACAGTCCCTACGAGCAGTACTTC; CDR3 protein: CASSLDSPYEQYF
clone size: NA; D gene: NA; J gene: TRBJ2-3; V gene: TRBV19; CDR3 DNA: TGTGCCAGTAGTATCGGACACCTCCCTAGCACAGATACGCAGTATTTT; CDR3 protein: CASSIGHLPSTDTQYF
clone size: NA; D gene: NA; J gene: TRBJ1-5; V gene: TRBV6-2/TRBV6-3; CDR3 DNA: TGTGCCAGCAGCTGGACAGATAGCAATCAGCCCCAGCATTTT; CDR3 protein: CASSWTDSNQPQHF
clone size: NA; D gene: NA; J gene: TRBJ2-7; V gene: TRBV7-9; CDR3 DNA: TGTGCCAGCAGCTTAGGCGTGGGGCCAGCCTACGAGCAGTACTTC; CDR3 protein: CASSLGVGPAYEQYF
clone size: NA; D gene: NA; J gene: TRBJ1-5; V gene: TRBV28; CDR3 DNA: TGTGCCAGCAGTTTGGGAGGGAGTTATGGCAATCAGCCCCAGCATTTT; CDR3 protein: CASSLGGSYGNQPQHF
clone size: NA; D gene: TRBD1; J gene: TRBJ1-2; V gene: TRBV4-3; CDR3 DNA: TGCGCCAGCAGCGCGCTCCGGACAGGGGGCTACACCTTC; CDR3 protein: CASSALRTGGYTF
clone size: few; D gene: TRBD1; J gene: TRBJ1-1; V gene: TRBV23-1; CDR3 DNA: TGCGCCAGCAGTCAGCCCGGGACAGGGGGTGTGAGGACTGAAGCTTTCTTT; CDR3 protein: CASSQPGTGGVRTEAFF
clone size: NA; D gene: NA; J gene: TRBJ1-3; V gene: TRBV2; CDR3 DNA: TGTGCCAGCAGTGAAGTGAATACAGGGAGAAACACCATATATTTT; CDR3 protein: CASSEVNTGRNTIYF
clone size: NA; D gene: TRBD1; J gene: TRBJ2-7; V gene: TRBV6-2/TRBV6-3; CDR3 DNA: TGTGCCAGCAGTTACCGGACAGGGAACGAGCAGTACTTC; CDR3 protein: CASSYRTGNEQYF
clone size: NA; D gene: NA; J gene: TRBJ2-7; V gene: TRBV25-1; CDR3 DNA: TGTGCCAGCAGTGAATCAGGGGAACACGAGCAGTACTTC; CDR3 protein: CASSESGEHEQYF
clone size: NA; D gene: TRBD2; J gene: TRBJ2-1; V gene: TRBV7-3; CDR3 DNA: TGTGCCAGCAGCTCCCTAGCGGGGGCCCGGTATGAGCAGTTCTTC; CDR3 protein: CASSSLAGARYEQFF